This TCR beta chain was identified in a study of T cell changes during pregnancy in multiple sclerosis. In its sample, this clone was seen once. Here immunoSEQ multiplex PCR was the method, and the copy in TCRdb shows in-frame clones only, minus some. The sample includes under 40,000 clones, 85% to 95% seen only once; the top ten take about 0.4%. V lost 8 bases and J lost 0, with 15 bases in between. The CDR3 has 15 residues. The germline CDR1 and CDR2 sequences are SNHLY and FYNNEI. The chain has TRBV2 and TRBJ2-3; perhaps TRBD2 as D (7 bases). This TCR was sampled from a female donor in good health, enrolled as a control in a pregnancy study. Here the sequenced sample was CD4+ T cells from peripheral blood mononuclear cells, taken in the third trimester of pregnancy. The CDR3 spells CASERGRGSTDTQYF. The CDR3 DNA reads as TGTGCCAGCGAGAGGGGGAGGGGGAGCACAGATACGCAGTATTTT.